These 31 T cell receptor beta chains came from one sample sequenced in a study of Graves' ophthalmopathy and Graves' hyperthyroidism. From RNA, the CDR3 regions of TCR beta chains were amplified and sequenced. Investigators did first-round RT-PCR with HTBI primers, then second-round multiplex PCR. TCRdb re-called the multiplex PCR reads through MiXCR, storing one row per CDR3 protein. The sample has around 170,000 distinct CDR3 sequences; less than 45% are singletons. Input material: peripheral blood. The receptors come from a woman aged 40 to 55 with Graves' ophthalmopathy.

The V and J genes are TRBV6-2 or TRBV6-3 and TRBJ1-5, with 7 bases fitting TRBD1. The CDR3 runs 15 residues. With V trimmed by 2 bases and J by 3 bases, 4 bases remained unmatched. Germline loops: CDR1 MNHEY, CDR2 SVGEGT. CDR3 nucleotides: TGTGCCAGCAGTTACCCGGGACAGCCCAATCAGCCCCAGCATTTT. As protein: CASSYPGQPNQPQHF.

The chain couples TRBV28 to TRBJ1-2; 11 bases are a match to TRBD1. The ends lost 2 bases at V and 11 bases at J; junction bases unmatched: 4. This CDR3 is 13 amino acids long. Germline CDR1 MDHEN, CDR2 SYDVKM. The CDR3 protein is CASSLPGQGAYTF. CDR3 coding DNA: TGTGCCAGCAGTTTACCTGGACAGGGGGCTTACACCTTC.

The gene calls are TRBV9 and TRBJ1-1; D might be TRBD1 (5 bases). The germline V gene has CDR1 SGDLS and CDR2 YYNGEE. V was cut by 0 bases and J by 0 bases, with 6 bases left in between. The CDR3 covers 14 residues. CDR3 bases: TGTGCCAGCAGCGTAGAACAGGTGAACACTGAAGCTTTCTTT. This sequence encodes CASSVEQVNTEAFF.

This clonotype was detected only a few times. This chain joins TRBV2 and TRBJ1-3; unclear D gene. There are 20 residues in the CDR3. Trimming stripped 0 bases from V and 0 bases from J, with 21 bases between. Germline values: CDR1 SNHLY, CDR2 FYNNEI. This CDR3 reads CASSEALGRPSTSSGNTIYF. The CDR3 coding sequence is TGTGCCAGCAGTGAAGCGCTTGGCAGGCCAAGCACAAGCTCTGGAAACACCATATATTTT.

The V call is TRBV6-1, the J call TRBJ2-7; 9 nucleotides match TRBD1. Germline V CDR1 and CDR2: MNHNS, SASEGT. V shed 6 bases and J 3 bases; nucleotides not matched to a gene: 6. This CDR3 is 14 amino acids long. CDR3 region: CASRTGQGSYEQYF. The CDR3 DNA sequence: TGTGCCAGCAGGACGGGACAGGGTAGCTACGAGCAGTACTTC.

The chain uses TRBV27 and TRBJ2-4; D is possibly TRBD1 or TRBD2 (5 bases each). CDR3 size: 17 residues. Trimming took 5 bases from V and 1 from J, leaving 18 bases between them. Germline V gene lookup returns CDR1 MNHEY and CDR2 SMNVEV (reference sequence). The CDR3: CASSTSGTLWAKNIQYF. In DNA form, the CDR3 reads TGTGCCAGCAGTACGTCCGGGACGCTGTGGGCCAAAAACATTCAGTACTTC.

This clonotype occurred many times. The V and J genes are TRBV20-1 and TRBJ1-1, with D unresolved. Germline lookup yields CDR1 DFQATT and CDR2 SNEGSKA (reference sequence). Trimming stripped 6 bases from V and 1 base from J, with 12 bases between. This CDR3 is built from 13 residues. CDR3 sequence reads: CSAQSPRNTEAFF. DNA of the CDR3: TGCAGTGCCCAATCCCCAAGGAACACTGAAGCTTTCTTT.

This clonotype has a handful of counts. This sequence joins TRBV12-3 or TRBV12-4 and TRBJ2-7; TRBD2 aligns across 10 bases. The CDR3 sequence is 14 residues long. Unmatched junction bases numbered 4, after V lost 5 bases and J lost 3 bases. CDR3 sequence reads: CASSIGLAVYEQYF. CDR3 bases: TGTGCCAGCAGTATAGGACTAGCGGTCTACGAGCAGTACTTC.

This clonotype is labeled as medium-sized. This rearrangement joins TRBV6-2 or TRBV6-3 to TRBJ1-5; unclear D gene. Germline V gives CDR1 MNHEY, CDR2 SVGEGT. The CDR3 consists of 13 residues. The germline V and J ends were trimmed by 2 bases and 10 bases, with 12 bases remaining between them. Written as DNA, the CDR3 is TGTGCCAGCAGTTACGATTTGGGAGTCCCCCAGCATTTT. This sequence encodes CASSYDLGVPQHF.

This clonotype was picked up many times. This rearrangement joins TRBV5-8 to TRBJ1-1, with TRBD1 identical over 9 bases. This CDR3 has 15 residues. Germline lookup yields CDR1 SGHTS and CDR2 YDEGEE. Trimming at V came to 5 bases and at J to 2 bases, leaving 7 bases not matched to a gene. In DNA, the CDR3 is TGTGCCAGCAGGAACAGGGGGCATGGAAACACTGAAGCTTTCTTT. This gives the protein CASRNRGHGNTEAFF. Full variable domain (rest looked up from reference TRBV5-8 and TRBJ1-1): EAGVTQSPTHLIKTRGQQATLRCSPISGHTSVYWYQQALGLGLQFLLWYDEGEERNRGNFPPRFSGRQFPNYSSELNVNALELEDSALYLCASRNRGHGNTEAFFGQGTRLTVV.

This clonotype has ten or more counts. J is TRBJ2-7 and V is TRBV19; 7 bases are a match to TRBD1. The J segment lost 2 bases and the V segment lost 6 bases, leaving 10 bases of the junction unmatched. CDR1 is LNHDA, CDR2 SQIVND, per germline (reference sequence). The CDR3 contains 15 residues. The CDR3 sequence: CASRPTGPLTYEQYF. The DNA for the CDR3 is TGTGCCAGTAGACCGACAGGGCCATTAACCTACGAGCAGTACTTC. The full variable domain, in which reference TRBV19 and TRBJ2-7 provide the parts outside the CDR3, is DGGITQSPKYLFRKEGQNVTLSCEQNLNHDAMYWYRQDPGQGLRLIYYSQIVNDFQKGDIAEGYSVSREKKESFPLTVTSAQKNPTAFYLCASRPTGPLTYEQYFGPGTRLTVT.

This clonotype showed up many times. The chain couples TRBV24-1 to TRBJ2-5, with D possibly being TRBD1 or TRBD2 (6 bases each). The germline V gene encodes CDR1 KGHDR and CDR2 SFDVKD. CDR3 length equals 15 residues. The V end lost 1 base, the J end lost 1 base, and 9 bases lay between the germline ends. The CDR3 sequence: CATSDFRGPQETQYF. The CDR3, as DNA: TGTGCCACCAGTGATTTTCGGGGGCCCCAAGAGACCCAGTACTTC.

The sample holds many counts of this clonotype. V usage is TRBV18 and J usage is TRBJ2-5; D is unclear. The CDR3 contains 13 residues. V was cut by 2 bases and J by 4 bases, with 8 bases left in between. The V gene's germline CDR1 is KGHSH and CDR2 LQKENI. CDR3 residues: CASSPGSRETQYF. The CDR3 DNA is TGTGCCAGCTCACCAGGTTCCAGAGAGACCCAGTACTTC.

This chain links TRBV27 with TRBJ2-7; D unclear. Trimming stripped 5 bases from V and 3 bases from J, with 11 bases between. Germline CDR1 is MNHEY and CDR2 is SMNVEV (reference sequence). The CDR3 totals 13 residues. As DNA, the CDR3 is TGTGCCAGCAGTCCCGTCAGCGACTACGAGCAGTACTTC. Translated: CASSPVSDYEQYF.

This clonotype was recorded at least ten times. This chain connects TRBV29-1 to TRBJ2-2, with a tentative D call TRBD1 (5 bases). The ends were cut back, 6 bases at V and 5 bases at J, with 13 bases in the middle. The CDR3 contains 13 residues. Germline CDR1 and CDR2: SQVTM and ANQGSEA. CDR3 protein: CSVGHSRTGELFF. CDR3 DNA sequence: TGCAGCGTGGGGCACTCGAGAACCGGGGAGCTGTTTTTT.

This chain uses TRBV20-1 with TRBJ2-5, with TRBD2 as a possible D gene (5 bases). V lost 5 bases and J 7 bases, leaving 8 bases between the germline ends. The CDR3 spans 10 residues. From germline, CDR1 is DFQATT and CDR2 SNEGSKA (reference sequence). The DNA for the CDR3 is TGCAGTGCTGTTGAGGGGACCCAGTACTTC. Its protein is CSAVEGTQYF.

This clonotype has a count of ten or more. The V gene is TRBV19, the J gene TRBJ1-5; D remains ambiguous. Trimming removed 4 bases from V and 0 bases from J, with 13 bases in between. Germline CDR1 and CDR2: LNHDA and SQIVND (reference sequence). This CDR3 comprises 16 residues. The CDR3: CASSSSRSYSNQPQHF. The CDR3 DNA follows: TGTGCCAGTAGTAGCTCCAGGAGCTATAGCAATCAGCCCCAGCATTTT.

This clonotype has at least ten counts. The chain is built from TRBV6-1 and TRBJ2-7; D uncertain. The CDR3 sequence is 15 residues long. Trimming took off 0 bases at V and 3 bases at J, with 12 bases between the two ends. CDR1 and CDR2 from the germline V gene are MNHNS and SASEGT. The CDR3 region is CASSEALGDNYEQYF. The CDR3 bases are TGTGCCAGCAGTGAAGCGCTGGGTGATAACTACGAGCAGTACTTC.

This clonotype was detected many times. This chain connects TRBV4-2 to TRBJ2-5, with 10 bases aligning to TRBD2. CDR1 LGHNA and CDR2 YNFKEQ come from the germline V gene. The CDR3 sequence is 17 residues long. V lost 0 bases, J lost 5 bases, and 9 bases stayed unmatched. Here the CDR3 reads CASSQDPSGSYSETQYF. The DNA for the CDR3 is TGTGCCAGCAGCCAAGATCCTAGCGGGAGTTATAGCGAGACCCAGTACTTC.

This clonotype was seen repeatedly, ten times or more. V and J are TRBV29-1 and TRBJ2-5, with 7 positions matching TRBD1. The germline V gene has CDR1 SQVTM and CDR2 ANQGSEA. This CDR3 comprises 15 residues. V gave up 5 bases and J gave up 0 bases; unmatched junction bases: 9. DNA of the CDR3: TGCAGCGTTTTCCCCCAGGGGGAGTACCAAGAGACCCAGTACTTC. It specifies CSVFPQGEYQETQYF.

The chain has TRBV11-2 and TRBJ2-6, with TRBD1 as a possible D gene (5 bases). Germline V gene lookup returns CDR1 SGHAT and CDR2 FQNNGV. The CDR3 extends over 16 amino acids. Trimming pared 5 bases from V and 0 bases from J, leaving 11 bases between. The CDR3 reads CASSPDSASGANVLTF. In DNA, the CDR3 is TGTGCCAGCAGCCCAGACAGTGCCTCTGGGGCCAACGTCCTGACTTTC.

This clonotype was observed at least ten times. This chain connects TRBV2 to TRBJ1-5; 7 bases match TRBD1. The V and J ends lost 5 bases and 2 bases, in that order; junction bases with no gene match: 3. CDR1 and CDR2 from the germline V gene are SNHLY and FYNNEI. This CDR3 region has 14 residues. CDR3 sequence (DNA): TGTGCCAGCAGTTTTGACAGGGGCAATCAGCCCCAGCATTTT. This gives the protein CASSFDRGNQPQHF.

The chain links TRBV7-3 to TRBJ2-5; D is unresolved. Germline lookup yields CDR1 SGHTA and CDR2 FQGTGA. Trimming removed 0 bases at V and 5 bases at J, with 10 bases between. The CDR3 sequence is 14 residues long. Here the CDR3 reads CASSLTNSRETQYF. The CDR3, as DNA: TGTGCCAGCAGCTTAACCAATAGCAGGGAGACCCAGTACTTC. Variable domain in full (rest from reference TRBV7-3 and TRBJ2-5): GAGVSQTPSNKVTEKGKYVELRCDPISGHTALYWYRQSLGQGPEFLIYFQGTGAADDSGLPNDRFFAVRPEGSVSTLKIQRTERGDSAVYLCASSLTNSRETQYFGPGTRLLVL.

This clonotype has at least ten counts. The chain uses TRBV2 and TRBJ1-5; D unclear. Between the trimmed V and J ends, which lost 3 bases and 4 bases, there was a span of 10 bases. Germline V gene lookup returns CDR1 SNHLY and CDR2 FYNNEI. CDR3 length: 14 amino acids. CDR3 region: CASSEANPNQPQHF. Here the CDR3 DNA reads TGTGCCAGCAGTGAGGCCAACCCTAATCAGCCCCAGCATTTT.

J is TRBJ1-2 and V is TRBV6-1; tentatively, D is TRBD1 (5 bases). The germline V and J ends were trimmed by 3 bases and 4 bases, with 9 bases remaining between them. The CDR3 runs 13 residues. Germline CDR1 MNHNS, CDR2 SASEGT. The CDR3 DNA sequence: TGTGCCAGCAGTGACAGGGCTACCTATGGCTACACCTTC. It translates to CASSDRATYGYTF.

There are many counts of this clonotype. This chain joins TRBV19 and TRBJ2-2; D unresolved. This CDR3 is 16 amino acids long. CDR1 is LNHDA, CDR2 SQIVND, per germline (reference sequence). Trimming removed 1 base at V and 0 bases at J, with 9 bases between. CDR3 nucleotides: TGTGCCAGTAGTATAGTGTACGGAACGAACACCGGGGAGCTGTTTTTT. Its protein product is CASSIVYGTNTGELFF.

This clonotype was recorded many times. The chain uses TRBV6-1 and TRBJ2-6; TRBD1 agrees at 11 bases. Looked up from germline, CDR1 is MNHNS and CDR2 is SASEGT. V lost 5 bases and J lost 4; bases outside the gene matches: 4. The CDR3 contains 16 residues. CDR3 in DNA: TGTGCCAGCAGTACGGGACAGGGGGTCGGGGCCAACGTCCTGACTTTC. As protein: CASSTGQGVGANVLTF.

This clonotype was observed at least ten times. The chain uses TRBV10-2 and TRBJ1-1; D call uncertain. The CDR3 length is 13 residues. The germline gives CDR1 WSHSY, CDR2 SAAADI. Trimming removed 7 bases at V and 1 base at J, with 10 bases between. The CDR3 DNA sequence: TGCGCCAGCATCTATAGCTCGAACACTGAAGCTTTCTTT. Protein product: CASIYSSNTEAFF.

DNA of the CDR3: TGTGCCAGCAGCACCACAGGGGGCCCCGGTGAGCAGTACTTC. As protein: CASSTTGGPGEQYF. The chain employs TRBV6-2 or TRBV6-3 and TRBJ2-7, with 9 bases aligning to TRBD1. The CDR3 length is 14 residues. Unmatched junction bases numbered 10, after V lost 6 bases and J lost 7 bases. Germline CDR1 MNHEY, CDR2 SVGEGT.

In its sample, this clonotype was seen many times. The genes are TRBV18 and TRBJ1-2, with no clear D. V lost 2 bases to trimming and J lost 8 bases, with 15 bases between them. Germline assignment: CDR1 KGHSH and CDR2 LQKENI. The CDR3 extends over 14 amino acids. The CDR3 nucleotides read TGTGCCAGCTCACCAATAACGGACCTGGGGGGCTACACCTTC. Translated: CASSPITDLGGYTF.

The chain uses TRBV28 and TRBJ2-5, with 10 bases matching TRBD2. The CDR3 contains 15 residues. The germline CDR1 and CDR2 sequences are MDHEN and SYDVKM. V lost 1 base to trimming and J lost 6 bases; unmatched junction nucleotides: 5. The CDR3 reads CASSLSLAGAKTQYF. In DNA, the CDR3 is TGTGCCAGCAGTTTATCGCTAGCGGGAGCCAAGACCCAGTACTTC.